A single sample gave rise to the 10 T cell receptor beta chains below, sequenced in a study of CD8 T cells in ankylosing spondylitis. These TCRs are of unknown antigen specificity. TCRdb independently ran MiXCR on the 5' RACE reads; one entry per CDR3 protein. Here the sample spans about 390,000 distinct CDR3 sequences, 20% to 25% being singletons. Study outcomes and limitations: One TCR beta motif, made up of several highly homologous variants, appeared characteristic of ankylosing spondylitis blood.

Sequenced material: blood, either unsorted or a sorted T cell fraction (not recorded which). The receptors were sampled from a male donor with ankylosing spondylitis.

In its sample, this clonotype was seen a few times. The chain employs TRBV29-1 and TRBJ1-1; possible D gene TRBD1, 5 bases. This CDR3 is 12 amino acids long. Germline-derived CDR1 and CDR2 are SQVTM and ANQGSEA. The V end lost 4 bases, the J end lost 5 bases, and 11 bases lay between the germline ends. CDR3 sequence reads: CSVVQGVTEAFF. In nucleotides, the CDR3 is TGCAGCGTTGTTCAGGGTGTAACTGAAGCTTTCTTT.

This clonotype occurred once. The chain recombines TRBV20-1 with TRBJ1-6, with D tentatively TRBD1 (6 bases). The V end lost 1 base, the J end lost 6 bases, and 7 bases lay between the germline ends. The CDR3 length is 13 residues. Germline V lookup: CDR1 DFQATT, CDR2 SNEGSKA (reference sequence). CDR3 region: CSARVGGNSPLHF. CDR3 sequence (DNA): TGCAGTGCTAGAGTAGGGGGTAATTCACCCCTCCACTTT.

For the CDR3, the DNA is TGTGCCAGCAGCAAAGATGGACAGGGGACATACGAGCAGTACTTC. It is translated as CASSKDGQGTYEQYF. The chain has TRBV11-1 and TRBJ2-7; 9 positions match TRBD1. The germline gives CDR1 SGHAT, CDR2 FQDESV (reference sequence). J lost 4 bases, V lost 5 bases, and 9 bases had no gene match. CDR3 length: 15 amino acids.

The chain couples TRBV11-2 to TRBJ2-3; 8 bases line up with TRBD1. The V gene's germline CDR1 is SGHAT and CDR2 FQNNGV. V trimming: 5 bases; J trimming: 2 bases; junction bases outside the gene matches: 9. The CDR3 is made up of 16 amino acids. CDR3 bases: TGTGCCAGCAGCGCAAGAGGACAGGGATTCACAGATACGCAGTATTTT. Residues: CASSARGQGFTDTQYF.

The CDR3 nucleotides read TGTGCCAGCAGCCAAGACTTACAGGGGGAAGCTTTCTTT. Translating gives CASSQDLQGEAFF. V and J are TRBV3-1 and TRBJ1-1; 7 bases align to TRBD1. Germline V gene sequence: CDR1 LGHDT, CDR2 YNNKEL (reference sequence). Germline trimming cut 0 bases from V and 8 bases from J; bases unmatched to any gene: 3. The length of the CDR3 is 13 residues.

This clonotype was found a few times. The V and J genes are TRBV2 and TRBJ2-1; 11 bases line up with TRBD2. J lost 2 bases, V lost 6 bases, and 6 bases had no gene match. This CDR3 has 16 amino acids. Per the germline V gene, CDR1 is SNHLY and CDR2 is FYNNEI. CDR3 loop: CASRKGLAGTYNEQFF. In nucleotides, the CDR3 is TGTGCCAGCAGAAAAGGACTAGCGGGTACCTACAATGAGCAGTTCTTC.

This clonotype was detected a few times. The rearrangement uses TRBV7-2 and TRBJ2-5, with 8 bases aligning to TRBD2. The CDR3 length is 15 residues. Per germline, CDR1 SGHTA and CDR2 FQGNSA. V lost 5 bases, J lost 3 bases, and 8 bases stayed unmatched. The chain's CDR3 is CASSDLGLVEETQYF. CDR3 coding DNA: TGTGCCAGCAGCGACTTGGGACTAGTAGAAGAGACCCAGTACTTC.

V is TRBV25-1 and J is TRBJ1-5; 7 bases are a match to TRBD1. Germline lookup yields CDR1 MGHDK and CDR2 SYGVNS. V trimming: 3 bases; J trimming: 9 bases; junction bases outside the gene matches: 8. The CDR3 is 14 residues long. CDR3 sequence (DNA): TGTGCCAGCAGTGACCCGGGACAGACCTCGCCCCAGCATTTT. Amino acid sequence: CASSDPGQTSPQHF. The whole variable domain, remainder taken from reference TRBV25-1 and TRBJ1-5, is EADIYQTPRYLVIGTGKKITLECSQTMGHDKMYWYQQDPGMELHLIHYSYGVNSTEKGDLSSESTVSRIRTEHFPLTLESARPSHTSQYLCASSDPGQTSPQHFGDGTRLSIL.

This sequence joins TRBV9 and TRBJ2-4; TRBD2 matches 7 bases. Germline assignment: CDR1 SGDLS and CDR2 YYNGEE. J gave up 2 bases and V 1 base, and 12 bases lay outside the gene matches. CDR3 length: 18 amino acids. The CDR3 region is CASSVMSAGDGTKNIQYF. CDR3 DNA sequence: TGTGCCAGCAGCGTAATGAGCGCGGGAGACGGGACCAAAAACATTCAGTACTTC. Supplemented by reference TRBV9 and TRBJ2-4, the full variable domain reads DSGVTQTPKHLITATGQRVTLRCSPRSGDLSVYWYQQSLDQGLQFLIQYYNGEERAKGNILERFSAQQFPDLHSELNLSSLELGDSALYFCASSVMSAGDGTKNIQYFGAGTRLSVL.

There are a few counts of this clonotype. Compared with germline, one end of the junction differs, possibly owing to a read error. This rearrangement joins TRBV29-1 to TRBJ1-4; D ambiguous. Germline lookup yields CDR1 SQVTM and CDR2 ANQGSEA. The CDR3 length is 13 residues. The CDR3 sequence: CSVVSQTSEKLFF. The CDR3 nucleotides read TGCAGCGTTGTTTCGCAGACTAGTGAAAAACTGTTTTTT.